This T cell receptor (beta chain) was observed in a study of blood T cell repertoires in COVID-19. Study details: From the United States, Italy and Spain came samples of acute and convalescent COVID-19. Nucleic acid was either cDNA or gDNA, and it came from T cells, B-cell-depleted T cells, or PBMCs.

While infection was still active, Seattle patients were enrolled and then followed longitudinally. Per the original methods: Quantification of nucleated cells was approximated via reference gene primer amplification. Using immunoSEQ multiplex PCR, the repertoire was profiled, and TCRdb retains in-frame clones only, with some absent. For V, J and clone size, that table is used; D and trimming come from the DNA. The top ten clones hold 28% of a sample with about 26,000 clones, 80% to 90% of them seen once. This clone showed up just a few times. The CDR3 is 18 amino acids. The germline V and J ends were trimmed by 8 bases and 7 bases, with 33 bases remaining between them. Germline assignment: CDR1 MNHEY and CDR2 SMNVEV (reference sequence).

The sequence was obtained from an elderly woman with COVID-19, enrolled during active disease. V gene TRBV27 combines with J gene TRBJ2-7, with D possibly TRBD2 on 6 matching bases. Specimen: peripheral blood. The CDR3 DNA sequence: TGTGCCAGCGTCCCTAGGACCCCGACCGGGACTGCCCCGGGAGAGCAGTACTTC. Translation: CASVPRTPTGTAPGEQYF.